Sequencing of this T cell receptor beta chain was carried out in a study of radiotherapy plus CTLA-4 blockade in lung cancer. Study conclusions and caveats: Researchers report tumor-derived TCR clones expanding in blood after radiotherapy plus ipilimumab.

With ipilimumab providing CTLA-4 blockade, focal radiation was administered to patients who had chemo-refractory metastatic non-small-cell lung cancer. Measured with immunoSEQ multiplex PCR; TCRdb has only the in-frame clones, and not every one. The sample comprises roughly 75,000 clones, 60% to 85% of which are singletons, and about 23% rests with the top ten. Points on this clone: Antigen unknown.

The sequencing here drew on peripheral blood, taken from a patient treated with radiotherapy plus ipilimumab. The source is a human donor with non-small cell lung cancer whose response to radiotherapy plus ipilimumab could not be evaluated. Some clones in this sample may be carry-over from other donors' samples.

CDR3 bases: TGCGCCAGCAGCTTGGATCAGGGAGGTAGCACCATATATTTT. This translates into CASSLDQGGSTIYF. The chain uses TRBV5-1 and TRBJ1-3; weak D call: TRBD1 (5 bases). Trimming took 0 bases from V and 9 from J, leaving 13 bases between them. CDR3 size: 14 residues. Germline V gene sequence: CDR1 SGHRS, CDR2 YFSETQ.